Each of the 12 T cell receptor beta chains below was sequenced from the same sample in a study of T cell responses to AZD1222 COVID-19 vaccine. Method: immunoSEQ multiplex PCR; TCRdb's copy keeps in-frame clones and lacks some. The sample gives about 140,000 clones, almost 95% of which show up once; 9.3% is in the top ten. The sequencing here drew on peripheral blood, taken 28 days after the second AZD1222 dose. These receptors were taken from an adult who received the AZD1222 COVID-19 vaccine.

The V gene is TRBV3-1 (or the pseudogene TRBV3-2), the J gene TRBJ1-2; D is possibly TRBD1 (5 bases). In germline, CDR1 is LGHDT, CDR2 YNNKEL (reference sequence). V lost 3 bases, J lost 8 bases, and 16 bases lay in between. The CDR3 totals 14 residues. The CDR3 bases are TGTGCCAGCAGCCATCCCGGACACGGGGAGGGCTACACCTTC. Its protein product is CASSHPGHGEGYTF.

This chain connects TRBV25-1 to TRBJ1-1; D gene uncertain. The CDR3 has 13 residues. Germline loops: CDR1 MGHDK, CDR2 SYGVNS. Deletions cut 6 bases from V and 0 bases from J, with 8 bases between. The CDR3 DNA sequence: TGTGCCAGCAGCGGGGTGTTGAACACTGAAGCTTTCTTT. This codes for CASSGVLNTEAFF.

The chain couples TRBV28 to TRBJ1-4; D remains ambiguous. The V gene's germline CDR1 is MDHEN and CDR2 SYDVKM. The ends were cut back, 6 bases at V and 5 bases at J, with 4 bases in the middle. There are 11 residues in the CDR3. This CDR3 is CASSQNEKLFF. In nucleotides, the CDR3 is TGTGCCAGCAGCCAAAATGAAAAACTGTTTTTT.

CDR3 nucleotides: TGTGCCAGCAGGGGGGTGGGTAGAACTGAAGCTTTCTTT. This encodes CASRGVGRTEAFF. The chain links TRBV2 to TRBJ1-1; tentative D call: TRBD1 (5 bases). Germline assignment: CDR1 SNHLY and CDR2 FYNNEI. The CDR3 loop spans 13 amino acids. Trimming removed 6 bases at V and 5 bases at J, with 13 bases between.

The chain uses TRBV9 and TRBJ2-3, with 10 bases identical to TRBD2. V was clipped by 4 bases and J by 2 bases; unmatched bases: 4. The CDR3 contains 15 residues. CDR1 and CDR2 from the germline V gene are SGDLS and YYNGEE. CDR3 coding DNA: TGTGCCAGCAGCCGAACTAGCGGGGCCACAGATACGCAGTATTTT. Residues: CASSRTSGATDTQYF.

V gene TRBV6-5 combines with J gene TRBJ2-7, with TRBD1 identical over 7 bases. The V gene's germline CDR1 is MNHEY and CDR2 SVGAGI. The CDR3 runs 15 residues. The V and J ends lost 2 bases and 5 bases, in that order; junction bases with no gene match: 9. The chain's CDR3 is CASSYGAETGNEQYF. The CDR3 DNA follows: TGTGCCAGCAGTTACGGGGCGGAGACAGGGAACGAGCAGTACTTC.

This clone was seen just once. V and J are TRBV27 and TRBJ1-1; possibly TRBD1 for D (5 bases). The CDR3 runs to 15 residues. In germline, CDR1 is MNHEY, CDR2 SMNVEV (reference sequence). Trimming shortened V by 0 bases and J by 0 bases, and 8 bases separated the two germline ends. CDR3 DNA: TGTGCCAGCAGTTTATCGATAGGGGTGAACACTGAAGCTTTCTTT. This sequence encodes CASSLSIGVNTEAFF.

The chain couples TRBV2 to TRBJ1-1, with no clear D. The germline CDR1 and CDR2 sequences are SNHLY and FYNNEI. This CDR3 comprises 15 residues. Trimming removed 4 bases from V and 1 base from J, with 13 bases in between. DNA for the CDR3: TGTGCCAGCAGTGTGAGGTCAGGCAAGAACACTGAAGCTTTCTTT. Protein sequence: CASSVRSGKNTEAFF. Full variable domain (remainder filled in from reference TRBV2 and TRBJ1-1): EPEVTQTPSHQVTQMGQEVILRCVPISNHLYFYWYRQILGQKVEFLVSFYNNEISEKSEIFDDQFSVERPDGSNFTLKIRSTKLEDSAMYFCASSVRSGKNTEAFFGQGTRLTVV.

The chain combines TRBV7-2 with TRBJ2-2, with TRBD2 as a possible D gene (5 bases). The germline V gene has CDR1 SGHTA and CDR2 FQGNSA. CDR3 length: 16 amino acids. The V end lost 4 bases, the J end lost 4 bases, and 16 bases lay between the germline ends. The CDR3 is CASSSSGLPPTGELFF. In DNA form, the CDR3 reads TGTGCCAGCAGCTCCTCAGGACTTCCCCCCACCGGGGAGCTGTTTTTT.

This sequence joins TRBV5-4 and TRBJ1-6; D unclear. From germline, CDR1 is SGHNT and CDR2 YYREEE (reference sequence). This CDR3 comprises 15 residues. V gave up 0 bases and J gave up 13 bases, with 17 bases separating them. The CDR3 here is CASSLDVTPSSPLHF. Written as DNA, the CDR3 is TGTGCCAGCAGCTTGGACGTTACCCCTAGCTCGCCCCTCCACTTT.

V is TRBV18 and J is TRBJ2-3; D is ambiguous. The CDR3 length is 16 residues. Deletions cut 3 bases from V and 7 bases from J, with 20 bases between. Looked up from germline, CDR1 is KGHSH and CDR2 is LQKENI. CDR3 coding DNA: TGTGCCAGCTCACCTTCCGGAGTCTTAGGGTATAATACGCAGTATTTT. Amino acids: CASSPSGVLGYNTQYF. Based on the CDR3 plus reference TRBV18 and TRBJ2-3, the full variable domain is NAGVMQNPRHLVRRRGQEARLRCSPMKGHSHVYWYRQLPEEGLKFMVYLQKENIIDESGMPKERFSAEFPKEGPSILRIQQVVRGDSAAYFCASSPSGVLGYNTQYFGPGTRLTVL.

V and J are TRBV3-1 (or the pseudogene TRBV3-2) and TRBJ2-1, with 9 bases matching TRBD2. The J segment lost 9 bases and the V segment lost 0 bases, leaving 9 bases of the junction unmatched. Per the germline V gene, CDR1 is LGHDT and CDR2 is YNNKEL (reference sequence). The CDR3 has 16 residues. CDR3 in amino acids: CASSQDGGLASTEQFF. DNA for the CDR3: TGTGCCAGCAGCCAAGATGGAGGACTAGCGAGTACTGAGCAGTTCTTC.